This T cell receptor beta chain stems from a study of patients and donors after allogeneic stem cell transplantation. TCRdb called the RT-PCR reads again in MiXCR, with one record for every CDR3 protein. The data show under 200,000 distinct CDR3 sequences, 25% to 35% seen once. This clonotype was seen a handful of times. The germline V gene encodes CDR1 SGDLS and CDR2 YYNGEE. Trimming removed 4 bases from V and 5 bases from J, with 15 bases in between. This CDR3 is built from 14 residues. The sequenced material came from blood, either unsorted or a sorted T cell fraction (not recorded which). The TCR was taken from a human donor who was either an allogeneic HSCT recipient or a stem cell or donor lymphocyte infusion donor (not recorded which). It is not recorded whose cells these are; they may come from a transplant donor. This chain uses TRBV9 with TRBJ2-5; TRBD1 might be the D (6 bases). This CDR3 reads CASSLSGVRETQYF. In nucleotides, the CDR3 is TGTGCCAGCAGCTTATCAGGGGTGAGGGAGACCCAGTACTTC.